The T cell receptor (beta chain) described here comes from a study of cytomegalovirus exposure and HLA in healthy donors. Findings and limits, study-wide: At a 0.05 false discovery rate, a later analysis found 15,000 to 20,000 TCR beta sequences to be associated with HLA alleles. What a later analysis showed was that several of the most significant clusters appeared linked to common viral pathogens.

This CDR3 has 14 amino acids. Trimming pared 4 bases from V and 4 bases from J, leaving 14 bases between. In germline, CDR1 is LNHDA, CDR2 SQIVND (reference sequence). This clone was detected only a few times. Its specificity is not known. PCR primers comprised 60 Vbeta and 13 Jbeta primers. Clones were read by immunoSEQ multiplex PCR, and TCRdb kept only the in-frame ones, dropping some. The sample holds 100,000 or so clones, 74% seen once. This TCR derives from a human donor in good health. The material sequenced was PBMCs. The gene calls are TRBV19 and TRBJ2-7; TRBD2 is a possible D gene (5 bases). As DNA, the CDR3 is TGTGCCAGTAGTACGACTAAGCCCCAGTACGAGCAGTACTTC. This codes for CASSTTKPQYEQYF. Supplemented by reference TRBV19 and TRBJ2-7, the full variable domain reads DGGITQSPKYLFRKEGQNVTLSCEQNLNHDAMYWYRQDPGQGLRLIYYSQIVNDFQKGDIAEGYSVSREKKESFPLTVTSAQKNPTAFYLCASSTTKPQYEQYFGPGTRLTVT.